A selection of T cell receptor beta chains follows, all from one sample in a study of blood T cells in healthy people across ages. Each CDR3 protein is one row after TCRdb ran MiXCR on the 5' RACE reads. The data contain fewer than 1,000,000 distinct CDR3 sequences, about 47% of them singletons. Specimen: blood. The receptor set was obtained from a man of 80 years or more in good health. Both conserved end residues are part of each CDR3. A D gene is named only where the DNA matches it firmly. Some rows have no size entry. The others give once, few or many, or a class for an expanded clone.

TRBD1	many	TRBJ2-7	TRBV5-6	CASSLAGTVSYEQYF	TGCGCCAGCAGCTTGGCCGGGACAGTGAGCTACGAGCAGTACTTC
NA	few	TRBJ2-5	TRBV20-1	CSVGRASGETQYF	TGCAGTGTCGGCAGGGCTTCGGGAGAGACCCAGTACTTC
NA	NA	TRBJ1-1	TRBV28	CASSIFREAFF	TGTGCCAGCAGTATCTTTAGGGAAGCTTTCTTT
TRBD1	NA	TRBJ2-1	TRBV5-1	CASSLGWTGNNEQFF	TGCGCCAGCAGCTTGGGGTGGACAGGGAACAATGAGCAGTTCTTC
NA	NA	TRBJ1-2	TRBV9	CASSVVKGPDGYTF	TGTGCCAGCAGCGTAGTAAAGGGACCGGATGGCTACACCTTC
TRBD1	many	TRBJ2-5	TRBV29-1	CSVGRTGEETQYF	TGCAGCGTTGGCCGGACAGGGGAAGAGACCCAGTACTTC
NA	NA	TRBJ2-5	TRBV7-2	CASSLYRDPQETQYF	TGTGCCAGCAGCTTATATAGGGACCCCCAAGAGACCCAGTACTTC
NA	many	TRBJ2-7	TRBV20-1	CSARSGDSYEQYF	TGCAGTGCGCGTTCGGGGGACTCCTACGAGCAGTACTTC
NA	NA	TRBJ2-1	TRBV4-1	CASSQSVAESPYNEQFF	TGCGCCAGCAGCCAATCGGTTGCGGAGAGCCCCTACAATGAGCAGTTCTTC
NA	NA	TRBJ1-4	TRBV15	CATSGRGSNEKLFF	TGTGCCACCAGCGGCAGGGGTAGTAATGAAAAACTGTTTTTT
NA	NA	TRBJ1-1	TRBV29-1	CSVTKGGNTEAFF	TGCAGCGTTACTAAAGGGGGGAACACTGAAGCTTTCTTT
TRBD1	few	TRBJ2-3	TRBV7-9	CASSSGQGAVSGTDTQYF	TGTGCCAGCAGCTCCGGACAGGGGGCTGTTTCGGGCACAGATACGCAGTATTTT
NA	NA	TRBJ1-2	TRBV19	CASNEGRANYGYTF	TGTGCCAGTAATGAAGGGAGAGCTAACTATGGCTACACCTTC
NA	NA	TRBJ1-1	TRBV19	CASSSRQPTSEAFF	TGTGCCAGTAGTAGCCGACAGCCCACTTCTGAAGCTTTCTTT
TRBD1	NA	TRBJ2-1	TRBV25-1	CASSGDRGRYNEQFF	TGTGCCAGCAGTGGGGACAGGGGAAGGTACAATGAGCAGTTCTTC
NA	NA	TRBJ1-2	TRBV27	CASSFGQSYGYTF	TGTGCCAGCAGTTTCGGACAGTCCTATGGCTACACCTTC
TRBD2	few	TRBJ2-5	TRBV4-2	CASSQALLPGAGGQETQYF	TGTGCCAGCAGCCAAGCCCTCCTGCCGGGGGCGGGAGGCCAAGAGACCCAGTACTTC
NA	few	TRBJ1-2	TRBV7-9	CASSSDNYGYTF	TGTGCCAGCAGCTCGGACAACTATGGCTACACCTTC
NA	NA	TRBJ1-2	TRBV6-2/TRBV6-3	CASSYSGIGRRSYGYTF	TGTGCCAGCAGTTACTCGGGGATTGGGCGGCGGTCTTACGGCTACACCTTC
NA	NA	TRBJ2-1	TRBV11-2	CASSLRLGEQFF	TGTGCCAGCAGCTTAAGACTAGGCGAGCAGTTCTTC
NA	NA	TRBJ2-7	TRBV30	CAWSLGGPYEQYF	TGTGCCTGGAGTCTCGGGGGGCCTTACGAGCAGTACTTC
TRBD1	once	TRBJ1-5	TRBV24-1	CATSDPGQGGNQPQHF	TGTGCCACCAGTGATCCCGGACAGGGAGGCAATCAGCCCCAGCATTTT
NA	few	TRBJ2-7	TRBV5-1	CASSQGTRSSYEQYF	TGCGCCAGCAGCCAAGGGACGCGTAGCTCCTACGAGCAGTACTTC
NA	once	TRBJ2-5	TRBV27	CASSLKPKSYGQYF	TGTGCCAGCAGTTTAAAACCGAAATCCTACGGGCAGTACTTC
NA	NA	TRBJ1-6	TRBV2	CASSDGENSPLHF	TGTGCCAGCAGTGACGGGGAAAATTCACCCCTCCACTTT